This TCR beta chain was captured by sequencing in a study of beta chain features in type 1 diabetes. Whole-study findings and limits: Moderate but significant shortening of TCRB CDR3s was recorded in all four CD4+ subsets from Type 1 diabetes patients.

Regarding this clone: Its antigen remains unknown.

Of the isolated RNA, all was reverse transcribed, and so the sequenced material was expressed TCRB transcripts. Using immunoSEQ multiplex PCR, the repertoire was profiled, and TCRdb retains in-frame clones only, with some absent. This sample yields about 250,000 clones, of which 14% are seen a single time; about 0.024% belongs to the top ten. Sequenced input: naive CD4+ T cells from blood. This clonotype was obtained from a middle-aged woman in good health.

The CDR3 DNA sequence: TGTGCCAGCAGTGGAGGTCGGGACTCAAGATGGGGTCAGCCCCAGCATTTT. As protein: CASSGGRDSRWGQPQHF. The chain has TRBV2 and TRBJ1-5, with D perhaps matching TRBD1 (5 bases). The V and J ends lost 4 bases and 6 bases respectively, with 22 bases between them. Germline loops: CDR1 SNHLY, CDR2 FYNNEI. The CDR3 is made up of 17 amino acids.